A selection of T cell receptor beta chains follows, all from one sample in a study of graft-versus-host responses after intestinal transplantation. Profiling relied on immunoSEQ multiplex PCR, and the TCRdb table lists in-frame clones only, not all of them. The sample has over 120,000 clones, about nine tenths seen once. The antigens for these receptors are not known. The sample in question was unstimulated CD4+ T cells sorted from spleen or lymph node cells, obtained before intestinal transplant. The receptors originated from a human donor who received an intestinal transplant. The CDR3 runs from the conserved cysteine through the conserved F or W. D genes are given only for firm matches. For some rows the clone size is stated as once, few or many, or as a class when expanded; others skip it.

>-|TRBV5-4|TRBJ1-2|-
TGTGCCAGCAGCTTGCCAGGGAGTCCTAACTATGGCTACACCTTC
CASSLPGSPNYGYTF
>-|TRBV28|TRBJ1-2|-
TGTGCCAGCGGCCCAGTGCCGGACTGGAACTATGGCTACACCTTC
CASGPVPDWNYGYTF
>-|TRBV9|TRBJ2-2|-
TGTGCCAGCAGCGTCGGCCTCTCCAACACCGGGGAGCTGTTTTTT
CASSVGLSNTGELFF
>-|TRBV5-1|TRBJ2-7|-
TGCGCCAGCAGCGTGGGGGGAAGTCGCTACGAGCAGTACTTC
CASSVGGSRYEQYF
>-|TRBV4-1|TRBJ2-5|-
TGCGCCAGCAGCCAAGTCAGTTGGGGAGTGCTCGAGGAGACCCAGTACTTC
CASSQVSWGVLEETQYF
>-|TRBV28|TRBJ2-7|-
TGTGCCAGCAGTTTATGGGCAAATGAGCAGTACTTC
CASSLWANEQYF
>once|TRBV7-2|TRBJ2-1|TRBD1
TGTGCCAGCAGAAGAAGGACAGGGAGTGTCAATGAGCAGTTCTTC
CASRRRTGSVNEQFF
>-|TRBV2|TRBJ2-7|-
TGTGCCAGCAGTGAAAGGACAGTACCAACCTACGAGCAGTACTTC
CASSERTVPTYEQYF
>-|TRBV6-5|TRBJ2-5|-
TGTGCCAGCAGTTATGCCGGAAGTAGAGAGACCCAGTACTTC
CASSYAGSRETQYF
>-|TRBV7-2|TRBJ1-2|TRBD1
TGTGCCAGCAGCTTAGCCGGGACAGGATATGGCTACACCTTC
CASSLAGTGYGYTF
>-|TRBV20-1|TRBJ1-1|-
TGCAGTGCACTGAGGGAAGGTGAAGCTTTCTTT
CSALREGEAFF